The 31 T cell receptor beta chains below were found in one sample sequenced in a study of identical twins. TCRdb reprocessed the 5' RACE reads via MiXCR and lists one record per CDR3 protein. The sample has 350,000 to 400,000 distinct CDR3 sequences; 9% are singletons. What was sequenced was naive T cells sorted from blood. The receptors were sampled from a woman between 45 and 65 years old in good health.

The V call is TRBV3-1, the J call TRBJ1-1, with TRBD1 as a possible D gene (5 bases). CDR1 and CDR2 from the germline V gene are LGHDT and YNNKEL (reference sequence). The V end was cut by 2 bases, the J end by 4 bases, with 11 bases between. The CDR3 is 14 residues long. The CDR3 bases are TGTGCCAGCAGCCAACTTCCCCAGGGCACTGAAGCTTTCTTT. It encodes CASSQLPQGTEAFF.

This clonotype has only a few counts. The chain links TRBV3-1 to TRBJ1-2, with 8 positions matching TRBD1. The CDR3 contains 14 residues. Germline CDR1 reads LGHDT; CDR2 reads YNNKEL (reference sequence). With 1 base clipped from V and 4 bases from J, the junction kept 2 bases outside the gene matches. The CDR3 DNA reads TGTGCCAGCAGCCAAGCGGGACAGGCCTATGGCTACACCTTC. Its protein is CASSQAGQAYGYTF. Complete variable domain (other parts from reference TRBV3-1 and TRBJ1-2): DTAVSQTPKYLVTQMGNDKSIKCEQNLGHDTMYWYKQDSKKFLKIMFSYNNKELIINETVPNRFSPKSPDKAHLNLHINSLELGDSAVYFCASSQAGQAYGYTFGSGTRLTVV.

This clonotype was observed at least ten times. This chain uses TRBV25-1 with TRBJ2-7, with a tentative D call TRBD2 (6 bases). The CDR3 extends over 10 amino acids. Germline V lookup: CDR1 MGHDK, CDR2 SYGVNS. CDR3 nucleotide sequence: TGTGCCAGCAGTGAATTGGGACTGAGGGTC. It specifies CASSELGLRV.

This clonotype was found a few times. The V and J genes are TRBV2 and TRBJ2-2; no definite D call. The CDR3 is 14 amino acids. Germline V gene data show CDR1 as SNHLY and CDR2 as FYNNEI. The V end was cut by 6 bases, the J end by 0 bases, with 8 bases between. CDR3: CASRLTTNTGELFF. The CDR3 DNA is TGTGCCAGCAGATTGACAACGAACACCGGGGAGCTGTTTTTT.

V is TRBV29-1 and J is TRBJ2-7, with D perhaps matching TRBD1 (7 bases). CDR3 length equals 15 residues. Deletions cut 7 bases from V and 5 bases from J, with 24 bases between. Germline lookup yields CDR1 SQVTM and CDR2 ANQGSEA. DNA for the CDR3: TGCAGCGCCCACTCCGGGAGAGGGGGCTGCCACGAGCAGTACGTC. It yields the protein CSAHSGRGGCHEQYV.

This clonotype was counted between two and nine times. The rearrangement links TRBV6-5 to TRBJ2-1; the D is unclear. CDR1 is MNHEY and CDR2 is SVGAGI in the germline V gene. This CDR3 has 16 amino acids. The ends were cut back, 7 bases at V and 0 bases at J, with 16 bases in the middle. CDR3 amino acids: CASTSSSADSYNEQFF. CDR3 bases: TGTGCCAGCACCAGCTCGTCGGCCGACTCCTACAATGAGCAGTTCTTC.

In its sample, this clonotype was seen a few times. No DNA is shown, since the ends of the CDR3 on it are uncertain; the CDR3 is the one TCRdb lists. The V gene is TRBV6-5, the J gene TRBJ2-7; the D call of TRBD2 is as the table states it, not checked on the DNA. Looked up from germline, CDR1 is MNHEY and CDR2 is SVGAGI. The CDR3 length equals 15 residues, ends included. Here the CDR3 reads CASSSSWRGRNEQYF.

As regards this clonotype: No conserved phenylalanine or tryptophan is present at the end of the CDR3, so a read error is the likely explanation. The DNA is omitted, as the CDR3 cannot be located on it reliably, and the CDR3 follows TCRdb's listing. The rearrangement uses TRBV5-6 and TRBJ2-1; the table's D call, TRBD1, was not checked against the DNA. With termini counted, the CDR3 has 16 amino acids. Germline CDR1 SGHDT, CDR2 YYEEEE. This chain's CDR3 is CASRPTGTGLLGEGFV.

Note on this clonotype: Just one base apart from a much larger clone, this may be a read error. The rearrangement links TRBV12-3 or TRBV12-4 to TRBJ2-3, with D possibly being TRBD2 (5 bases). CDR3 length: 16 amino acids. The CDR3 DNA reads as TGTGCCAGCAGTTTAGTTGGCGGGCCTAGCACAGAAACGCAGTATTTT. Translated: CASSLVGGPSTETQYF.

This clonotype was seen only a few times. The J gene is TRBJ2-3, the V gene TRBV6-6; a weak D match, TRBD2 (6 bases). Germline lookup yields CDR1 MNHNY and CDR2 SVGAGI (reference sequence). Trimming took 6 bases from V and 5 from J, leaving 15 bases between them. The CDR3 sequence is 14 residues long. CDR3 sequence reads: CASSSATEGDTQYF. As DNA, the CDR3 is TGTGCCAGCAGCTCGGCCACGGAGGGAGATACGCAGTATTTT.

This clonotype was observed many times. This sequence joins TRBV29-1 and TRBJ2-4, with D possibly matching TRBD1 (5 bases). V was shortened by 2 bases and J by 5 bases, with 19 bases between the two germline ends. Looked up from germline, CDR1 is SQVTM and CDR2 is ANQGSEA. CDR3 length: 16 residues. The CDR3 protein is CSVEIAGWPRENIQYF. CDR3 DNA sequence: TGCAGCGTTGAAATAGCAGGGTGGCCTCGGGAAAACATTCAGTACTTC.

The J gene is TRBJ2-5, the V gene TRBV9, with D perhaps TRBD1 or TRBD2 (5 bases each). The CDR3 contains 15 residues. Between the trimmed V and J ends, which lost 4 bases and 1 base, there was a span of 14 bases. Germline values: CDR1 SGDLS, CDR2 YYNGEE. The CDR3 DNA is TGTGCCAGCAGCCTAATTCAGGGAGCCCAAGAGACCCAGTACTTC. This gives the protein CASSLIQGAQETQYF.

This clonotype was picked up a small number of times. CDR3 DNA: TGTGCCATCAGGGGGACAGGAGACCCTTACGAGCAGTACTTC. As protein: CAIRGTGDPYEQYF. This sequence joins TRBV10-3 and TRBJ2-7; 8 bases agree with TRBD1. CDR3 length: 14 residues. Germline V gene data show CDR1 as ENHRY and CDR2 as SYGVKD. Trimming cost V 6 bases and J 4 bases; bases outside gene matches: 8.

This chain joins TRBV20-1 and TRBJ1-5; D gene ambiguous. CDR3 length: 17 amino acids. Germline V CDR1 and CDR2: DFQATT, SNEGSKA (reference sequence). The V end lost 3 bases, the J end lost 0 bases, and 18 bases lay between the germline ends. CDR3 nucleotides: TGCAGTGCTAGTTCGTCGGAAGCCGATTATAGCAATCAGCCCCAGCATTTT. Translating it yields CSASSSEADYSNQPQHF.

The V call is TRBV5-6, the J call TRBJ2-7; 9 nucleotides agree with TRBD1. This CDR3 comprises 15 residues. Germline V gene sequence: CDR1 SGHDT, CDR2 YYEEEE. With V trimmed by 4 bases and J by 6 bases, 11 bases remained unmatched. CDR3 amino acids: CASSISGTGFVEQYV. The CDR3 DNA follows: TGTGCCAGCAGCATATCCGGGACAGGGTTTGTCGAGCAGTACGTC.

This chain connects TRBV4-1 to TRBJ2-7, with D unresolved. Germline CDR1 reads MGHRA; CDR2 reads YSYEKL. With 0 bases removed from V and 4 bases from J, the gap between germline ends came to 7 bases. This CDR3 is built from 13 residues. CDR3 residues: CASSQDQLYEQYF. The CDR3 DNA follows: TGCGCCAGCAGCCAAGACCAATTATACGAGCAGTACTTC.

This clonotype was found a few times. CDR3 loop: CAWSQFTNSPLHF. The CDR3 coding sequence is TGTGCCTGGAGCCAGTTCACGAATTCACCCCTCCACTTT. The chain links TRBV30 to TRBJ1-6; D is ambiguous. Germline CDR1 is GTSNPN and CDR2 is SVGIG (reference sequence). V gave up 3 bases and J gave up 7 bases, with 10 bases separating them. The CDR3 totals 13 residues.

This clonotype was found a few times. This sequence joins TRBV5-1 and TRBJ2-1; 13 bases are shared with TRBD2. CDR3 length: 17 residues. Germline V lookup: CDR1 SGHRS, CDR2 YFSETQ. V lost 3 bases and J lost 2; bases outside the gene matches: 5. This chain's CDR3 is CASSSPGLAGPYNEQFF. The DNA of the CDR3 is TGCGCCAGCAGCTCCCCGGGACTAGCGGGACCCTACAATGAGCAGTTCTTC.

This clonotype was observed a handful of times. V and J are TRBV25-1 and TRBJ1-1, with D maybe TRBD1 (5 bases). Trimming removed 6 bases from V and 0 bases from J, with 14 bases in between. This CDR3 region has 15 residues. Germline CDR1 reads MGHDK; CDR2 reads SYGVNS. The CDR3 DNA sequence: TGTGCCAGCAGAGGGGCCTTTTGGATGAACACTGAAGCTTTCTTT. Translation: CASRGAFWMNTEAFF. Supplemented by reference TRBV25-1 and TRBJ1-1, the full variable domain reads EADIYQTPRYLVIGTGKKITLECSQTMGHDKMYWYQQDPGMELHLIHYSYGVNSTEKGDLSSESTVSRIRTEHFPLTLESARPSHTSQYLCASRGAFWMNTEAFFGQGTRLTVV.

The V call is TRBV5-6, the J call TRBJ2-1, with D tentatively TRBD2 (6 bases). Per the germline V gene, CDR1 is SGHDT and CDR2 is YYEEEE. V was cut by 1 base and J by 6 bases, with 11 bases left in between. The CDR3 contains 14 residues. In DNA form, the CDR3 reads TGTGCCAGCAGCTTGCGGCGGGGAATCAATGAGCAGTTCTTC. Translated, it gives CASSLRRGINEQFF.

This clonotype has only a few counts. This chain links TRBV20-1 with TRBJ2-3, with D perhaps matching TRBD2 (7 bases). Germline lookup yields CDR1 DFQATT and CDR2 SNEGSKA (reference sequence). The V end lost 8 bases, the J end lost 4 bases, and 13 bases lay between the germline ends. There are 12 residues in the CDR3. CDR3 region: CSWGGNADTQYF. The CDR3 DNA follows: TGCAGTTGGGGGGGCAATGCAGATACGCAGTATTTT.

The V and J genes are TRBV29-1 and TRBJ1-1, with TRBD1 as a possible D gene (5 bases). Germline assignment: CDR1 SQVTM and CDR2 ANQGSEA. The CDR3 consists of 13 residues. The ends were cut back, 4 bases at V and 1 base at J, with 10 bases in the middle. In DNA form, the CDR3 reads TGCAGCGTTGTTAATACAGGGAACACTGAAGCTTTCTTT. This sequence encodes CSVVNTGNTEAFF.

This clonotype was observed at least ten times. The chain recombines TRBV5-1 with TRBJ1-1; D is unresolved. V lost 0 bases and J lost 4, with 7 bases in between. CDR3 length: 13 amino acids. The V gene's germline CDR1 is SGHRS and CDR2 YFSETQ. CDR3: CASSLEGSTEAFF. CDR3 coding DNA: TGCGCCAGCAGCTTGGAGGGTAGCACTGAAGCTTTCTTT.

V and J are TRBV5-6 and TRBJ1-1; 7 positions agree with TRBD1. The CDR3 contains 17 residues. The ends lost 1 base at V and 11 bases at J; junction bases unmatched: 20. The germline V gene encodes CDR1 SGHDT and CDR2 YYEEEE. CDR3: CASSLLPAGGDSGSAFF. Here the CDR3 DNA reads TGTGCCAGCAGCTTGCTACCCGCGGGGGGGGACAGTGGTTCGGCTTTCTTT. Full variable domain (missing parts from reference TRBV5-6 and TRBJ1-1): DAGVTQSPTHLIKTRGQQVTLRCSPKSGHDTVSWYQQALGQGPQFIFQYYEEEERQRGNFPDRFSGHQFPNYSSELNVNALLLGDSALYLCASSLLPAGGDSGSAFFGQGTRLTVV.

This clonotype was picked up a small number of times. The genes are TRBV7-6 and TRBJ1-6; tentative D call: TRBD1 (6 bases). The CDR3 contains 14 residues. The germline CDR1 and CDR2 sequences are SGHVS and FNYEAQ. Trimming pared 4 bases from V and 10 bases from J, leaving 14 bases between. In nucleotides, the CDR3 is TGTGCCAGCAGCTCGCCGGGGGGCGGCTCACCCCTCCACTTT. This codes for CASSSPGGGSPLHF.

This clonotype was detected many times. The chain combines TRBV12-3 or TRBV12-4 with TRBJ2-7, with D perhaps TRBD2 (6 bases). The ends were cut back, 3 bases at V and 3 bases at J, with 12 bases in the middle. The CDR3 totals 14 residues. CDR3 amino acids: CASSLDGSFYEQYF. In DNA, the CDR3 is TGTGCCAGCAGTTTGGACGGGAGCTTCTACGAGCAGTACTTC.

There are a few counts of this clonotype. The rearrangement uses TRBV20-1 and TRBJ2-1; TRBD1 matches 7 bases. V lost 3 bases and J lost 4; bases outside the gene matches: 9. The CDR3 loop spans 15 amino acids. Germline values: CDR1 DFQATT, CDR2 SNEGSKA (reference sequence). CDR3 sequence reads: CSASGWTGVYNEQFF. The CDR3 coding sequence is TGCAGTGCTAGCGGTTGGACAGGAGTTTACAATGAGCAGTTCTTC.

This clonotype was recorded at least ten times. The chain links TRBV4-1 to TRBJ1-6; D unclear. The CDR3 is 15 amino acids. Trimming cost V 1 base and J 6 bases, with 10 bases left between them. In germline, CDR1 is MGHRA, CDR2 YSYEKL. The CDR3 region is CASSQVIRINSPLHF. The CDR3 nucleotides are TGCGCCAGCAGCCAAGTCATACGAATTAATTCACCCCTCCACTTT.

This clonotype was detected ten times or more. The J gene is TRBJ2-2, the V gene TRBV20-1; the D gene is possibly TRBD1 (6 bases). The germline V and J ends were trimmed by 6 bases and 4 bases, with 15 bases remaining between them. Germline CDR1 reads DFQATT; CDR2 reads SNEGSKA (reference sequence). The CDR3 consists of 14 residues. CDR3 bases: TGCAGTGCCAAGTCAGGGGTGTTCACCGGGGAGCTGTTTTTT. It yields the protein CSAKSGVFTGELFF.

The V gene is TRBV11-3, the J gene TRBJ2-1, with 8 bases lining up with TRBD1. This CDR3 is built from 13 residues. V gave up 1 base and J gave up 15 bases; unmatched junction bases: 8. In germline, CDR1 is SGHNT, CDR2 YENEEA. The CDR3 here is CASSLAPGGRTFF. CDR3 bases: TGTGCCAGCAGCTTAGCTCCAGGGGGCAGGACGTTCTTC.

The chain recombines TRBV4-1 with TRBJ2-7; unclear D gene. Trimming removed 2 bases at V and 6 bases at J, with 8 bases between. Germline loops: CDR1 MGHRA, CDR2 YSYEKL. This CDR3 has 12 residues. In DNA, the CDR3 is TGCGCCAGCAGCCAAATATACGGCGAGCAGTACTTC. It yields the protein CASSQIYGEQYF.